The 21 T cell receptor beta chains listed next were all sequenced from one sample in a study of T cells after yellow fever vaccination. TCRdb independently ran MiXCR on the 5' RACE reads; one entry per CDR3 protein. The sample holds about 75,000 distinct CDR3 sequences, about 7.2% seen once. Sequences were derived from CD8+ T cells sorted from PBMCs, sampled 10 days after the first yellow fever vaccination. Source of these receptors: a man between 18 and 35 years old who received the YFV17D yellow fever vaccine.

Ten or more counts support this clonotype. The chain combines TRBV12-3 or TRBV12-4 with TRBJ2-1; maybe TRBD1 (5 bases). The CDR3 sequence is 12 residues long. Trimming removed 5 bases from V and 15 bases from J, with 17 bases in between. The CDR3: CASSPPGPGLFF. The CDR3 coding sequence is TGTGCCAGCAGTCCACCGGGCCCAGGGCTGTTCTTC.

This clonotype was picked up many times. The genes are TRBV27 and TRBJ2-7; weak D call: TRBD2 (5 bases). The CDR3 is 13 residues long. The ends were cut back, 7 bases at V and 3 bases at J, with 13 bases in the middle. From germline, CDR1 is MNHEY and CDR2 SMNVEV (reference sequence). The CDR3 reads CASNPTGYYEQYV. DNA of the CDR3: TGTGCCAGCAACCCGACGGGGTACTACGAGCAGTACGTC.

The chain joins TRBV6-2 or TRBV6-3 to TRBJ2-7, with D uncertain. V shed 10 bases and J shed 0 bases, with 13 bases lying between them. The CDR3 length is 13 residues. Germline V gene data show CDR1 as MNHEY and CDR2 as SVGEGT. CDR3 region: CATLDRSSYEQYV. The CDR3 DNA reads TGTGCCACTCTGGATCGGAGCTCCTACGAGCAGTACGTC.

The rearrangement uses TRBV6-2 or TRBV6-3 and TRBJ2-1; 10 nucleotides agree with TRBD2. V lost 8 bases to trimming and J lost 7 bases; unmatched junction nucleotides: 2. This CDR3 contains 12 residues. The V gene's germline CDR1 is MNHEY and CDR2 SVGEGT. CDR3 sequence (DNA): TGTGCCAGCCAGGGACTAGCGAATGAGCAGTTCTTC. Amino acids: CASQGLANEQFF.

There are many counts of this clonotype. This chain joins TRBV20-1 and TRBJ2-5; maybe TRBD1 (7 bases). V was cut by 1 base and J by 2 bases, with 11 bases left in between. Germline CDR1 is DFQATT and CDR2 is SNEGSKA (reference sequence). This CDR3 is built from 14 residues. CDR3 bases: TGCAGTGCTAGAGGCGCGGGACAGCAAGAGACCCAGTACTTC. Its protein is CSARGAGQQETQYF.

The chain carries TRBV7-9 and TRBJ2-2; 7 positions agree with TRBD2. Losses at the gene ends were 3 bases for V and 5 bases for J; bases not matched to a gene: 6. This CDR3 spans 15 amino acids. Germline CDR1 reads SEHNR; CDR2 reads FQNEAQ (reference sequence). CDR3 region: CASSFTSELTGELFF. Here the CDR3 DNA reads TGTGCCAGCAGCTTCACTAGCGAACTTACCGGGGAGCTGTTTTTT.

This clonotype has at least ten counts. The genes are TRBV12-3 or TRBV12-4 and TRBJ1-1; 7 nucleotides line up with TRBD1. Trimming removed 4 bases from V and 3 bases from J; junction bases left unmatched: 2. The CDR3 is 13 residues long. The CDR3 sequence: CASSWDRDTEAFF. For the CDR3, the DNA is TGTGCCAGCAGTTGGGACAGAGACACTGAAGCTTTCTTT.

In its sample, this clonotype was seen many times. The V and J genes are TRBV25-1 and TRBJ2-3, with TRBD2 identical over 7 bases. The CDR3 runs 15 residues. Trimming removed 6 bases from V and 4 bases from J; junction bases left unmatched: 10. CDR1 is MGHDK and CDR2 is SYGVNS in the germline V gene. CDR3 loop: CASRRGGGRSDTQYF. DNA for the CDR3: TGTGCCAGCAGGCGTGGCGGGGGTAGATCAGATACGCAGTATTTT.

A single count supports this clonotype. The junction differs from germline at one of its ends, possibly a read error. The rearrangement joins TRBV12-5 to TRBJ2-1; 11 bases are a match to TRBD1. Germline V lookup: CDR1 LGHNT, CDR2 FRNRAP. CDR3 length: 14 amino acids. The CDR3 here is CASGRTGGQNEHFF. The CDR3 DNA reads TGTGCTAGTGGCCGGACAGGGGGCCAGAATGAGCATTTCTTC.

The sample holds many counts of this clonotype. J is TRBJ2-3 and V is TRBV10-3, with a weak D call TRBD1 (6 bases). Trimming left V 4 bases short and J 5 bases short, with 19 bases between. From germline, CDR1 is ENHRY and CDR2 SYGVKD. CDR3 size: 16 residues. CDR3 sequence: CAISGPPAGDGDTQYF. The CDR3 DNA is TGTGCCATCAGTGGCCCCCCCGCAGGGGACGGAGATACGCAGTATTTT.

At least ten counts were recorded for this clonotype. This rearrangement joins TRBV5-6 to TRBJ2-1, with D maybe TRBD1 (6 bases). From germline, CDR1 is SGHDT and CDR2 YYEEEE. Trimming pared 4 bases from V and 2 bases from J, leaving 16 bases between. This CDR3 spans 16 amino acids. The CDR3 DNA is TGTGCCAGCAGCCCGGCACCAGGGGACACCTACAATGAGCAGTTCTTC. Protein: CASSPAPGDTYNEQFF. Together with reference TRBV5-6 and TRBJ2-1, the CDR3 gives the full variable domain: DAGVTQSPTHLIKTRGQQVTLRCSPKSGHDTVSWYQQALGQGPQFIFQYYEEEERQRGNFPDRFSGHQFPNYSSELNVNALLLGDSALYLCASSPAPGDTYNEQFFGPGTRLTVL.

There are a few counts of this clonotype. V gene TRBV5-1 combines with J gene TRBJ2-6; D is uncertain. This CDR3 has 17 amino acids. CDR1 and CDR2 from the germline V gene are SGHRS and YFSETQ. Deletions cut 0 bases from V and 4 bases from J, with 14 bases between. The CDR3 DNA reads as TGCGCCAGCAGCTTGGCCGAGAGGCGGCCCGGGGCCAACGTCCTGACTTTC. This codes for CASSLAERRPGANVLTF.

This clonotype was counted ten times or more. The chain is built from TRBV12-3 or TRBV12-4 and TRBJ2-2, with no clear D. This CDR3 is 10 amino acids long. V was cut by 11 bases and J by 10 bases, with 11 bases left in between. CDR3 sequence (DNA): TGTGCCCGCCTACGTGAGGAGCTGTTTTTT. The encoded protein is CARLREELFF.

In regard to this clonotype: A read error may be the cause here, since a much bigger clone is one base away. The J gene is TRBJ1-5, the V gene TRBV29-1; TRBD1 aligns across 7 bases. The length of the CDR3 is 14 residues. The germline V gene encodes CDR1 SQVTM and CDR2 ANQGSEA. Trimming removed 8 bases from V and 0 bases from J; junction bases left unmatched: 7. The CDR3 region is CSLWDRDSNQPQHF. The CDR3 DNA reads TGCAGCCTTTGGGACAGAGATAGCAATCAGCCCCAGCATTTT.

The table lists this clonotype with many counts. This chain connects TRBV5-5 to TRBJ2-7; D is ambiguous. This CDR3 contains 13 residues. Trimming took 1 base from V and 6 from J, leaving 11 bases between them. Germline V gives CDR1 SGHKS, CDR2 YYEKEE (reference sequence). CDR3 nucleotides: TGTGCCAGCAGCTTGTCCCTTATGGTCGAGCAGTACTTC. Amino acids: CASSLSLMVEQYF. The variable domain in full, completed from reference TRBV5-5 and TRBJ2-7, reads DAGVTQSPTHLIKTRGQQVTLRCSPISGHKSVSWYQQVLGQGPQFIFQYYEKEERGRGNFPDRFSARQFPNYSSELNVNALLLGDSALYLCASSLSLMVEQYFGPGTRLTVT.

This chain connects TRBV12-3 or TRBV12-4 to TRBJ2-4; 7 positions match TRBD2. There are 14 residues in the CDR3. V was pared by 3 bases and J by 3 bases, with 2 bases of the junction left unmatched. In DNA form, the CDR3 reads TGTGCCAGCAGTTTGGGGGGGATCAAAAACATTCAGTACTTC. Its translation: CASSLGGIKNIQYF.

In regard to this clonotype: A read error may be the cause here, since a much bigger clone is one base away. The V call is TRBV4-1, the J call TRBJ1-5; D gene uncertain. Germline assignment: CDR1 MGHRA and CDR2 YSYEKL. Deletions cut 4 bases from V and 9 bases from J, with 16 bases between. The CDR3 loop spans 14 amino acids. Here the CDR3 DNA reads TGCGCCAGCAGCCGCCCAGGCGGTACCTGGCCCCAGCATTTT. Translated: CASSRPGGTWPQHF.

This clonotype was observed many times. The chain is built from TRBV4-2 and TRBJ1-4, with D unclear. The V gene lost 1 base and the J gene lost 0 bases, with 9 bases spanning the gap. CDR3 length: 16 residues. Germline V gene data show CDR1 as LGHNA and CDR2 as YNFKEQ. The CDR3 protein is CASSQGQDATNEKLFF. In nucleotides, the CDR3 is TGTGCCAGCAGCCAAGGGCAGGATGCAACTAATGAAAAACTGTTTTTT.

The chain employs TRBV19 and TRBJ2-2; 8 positions agree with TRBD1. CDR1 LNHDA and CDR2 SQIVND come from the germline V gene (reference sequence). J lost 0 bases, V lost 5 bases, and 8 bases had no gene match. The CDR3 consists of 17 residues. In DNA form, the CDR3 reads TGTGCCAGTAGTCTTTCCGGACAGGGATCGAACACCGGGGAGCTGTTTTTT. As protein: CASSLSGQGSNTGELFF.

This clonotype was detected only a few times. CDR3 sequence: CASSHNEWQETQYF. The CDR3 nucleotides read TGCGCCAGCAGCCACAACGAATGGCAAGAGACCCAGTACTTC. The chain uses TRBV4-1 and TRBJ2-5; D ambiguous. V was trimmed by 3 bases and J by 2 bases, leaving 10 bases between them. The length of the CDR3 is 14 residues. Germline V gene lookup returns CDR1 MGHRA and CDR2 YSYEKL.

There are many counts of this clonotype. V and J are TRBV7-2 and TRBJ2-4; 9 bases map to TRBD1. The CDR3 is made up of 17 amino acids. The ends lost 5 bases at V and 1 base at J; junction bases unmatched: 9. Looked up from germline, CDR1 is SGHTA and CDR2 is FQGNSA. CDR3 nucleotides: TGTGCCAGCAGCCTCGGGACAGGGAGGAGGGCCAAAAACATTCAGTACTTC. This translates into CASSLGTGRRAKNIQYF.